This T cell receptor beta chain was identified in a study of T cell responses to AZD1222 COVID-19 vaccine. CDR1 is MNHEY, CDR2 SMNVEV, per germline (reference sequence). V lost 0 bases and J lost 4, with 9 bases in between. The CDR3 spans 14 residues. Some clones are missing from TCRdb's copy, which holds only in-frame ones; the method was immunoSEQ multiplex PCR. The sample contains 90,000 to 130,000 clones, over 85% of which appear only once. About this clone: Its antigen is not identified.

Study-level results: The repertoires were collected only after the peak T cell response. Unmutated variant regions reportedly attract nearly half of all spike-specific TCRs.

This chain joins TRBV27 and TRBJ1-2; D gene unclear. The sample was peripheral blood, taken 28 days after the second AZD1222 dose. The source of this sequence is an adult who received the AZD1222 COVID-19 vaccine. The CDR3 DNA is TGTGCCAGCAGTTTATCGAGAGGATTCTATGGCTACACCTTC. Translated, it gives CASSLSRGFYGYTF.